The rows below give T cell receptor beta chains drawn from one sample of a study of blood T cell repertoires in COVID-19. Data came from immunoSEQ multiplex PCR; TCRdb stores just in-frame clones and leaves some out. Of about 160,000 clones listed, around 93% are singletons. The specimen was peripheral blood. Receptor source: a man in his thirties or forties with COVID-19, enrolled during active disease. CDR3s include the opening cysteine and the closing phenylalanine or tryptophan. The D gene is left open where the match is weak. Size tells how often a clone was seen (once, few, many) or the class of an expanded clone, and some rows leave it out.

j_gene,d_gene,abundance,v_gene,CDR3aa,CDR3nt
TRBJ2-5,.,once,TRBV30,CAWGTQAVETQYF,TGTGCCTGGGGGACCCAGGCAGTGGAGACCCAGTACTTC
TRBJ1-2,TRBD1,.,TRBV4-3,CASSHRTGGGYGYTF,TGCGCCAGCAGCCACCGAACAGGGGGAGGCTATGGCTACACCTTC
TRBJ2-7,TRBD1,.,TRBV6-5,CASRPGGLTYEQYF,TGTGCCAGCAGACCAGGGGGCCTTACCTACGAGCAGTACTTC
TRBJ2-7,TRBD2,.,TRBV3-1/TRBV3-2,CASSQRTSEQYF,TGTGCCAGCAGCCAAAGGACTAGCGAGCAGTACTTC
TRBJ2-7,TRBD1,.,TRBV10-3,CATSKPGQGIAYEQYF,TGTGCCACCTCTAAACCGGGACAGGGGATAGCCTACGAGCAGTACTTC
TRBJ2-7,TRBD2,.,TRBV28,CASSSRTSGNSEQYF,TGTGCCAGCAGCTCCCGCACTAGCGGGAATAGCGAGCAGTACTTC
TRBJ2-1,TRBD2,.,TRBV7-9,CASSPWGAGGPSYNEQFF,TGTGCCAGCAGCCCCTGGGGAGCGGGGGGCCCATCCTACAATGAGCAGTTCTTC
TRBJ2-1,.,.,TRBV2,CASTEWVTGEQFF,TGTGCCAGCACAGAGTGGGTGACGGGTGAGCAGTTCTTC
TRBJ1-5,TRBD1,.,TRBV6-6,CASSPGTGKGSNQPQHF,TGTGCCAGCAGTCCCGGGACAGGGAAGGGGAGCAATCAGCCCCAGCATTTT
TRBJ1-2,.,.,TRBV24-1,CATSEQGGINYGYTF,TGTGCCACCAGTGAGCAAGGAGGGATTAACTATGGCTACACCTTC
TRBJ1-6,.,.,TRBV5-1,CASSLANNSPLHF,TGCGCCAGCAGCTTGGCAAATAATTCACCCCTCCACTTT
TRBJ1-1,.,.,TRBV19,CASSMGQNTEAFF,TGTGCCAGTAGTATGGGGCAGAACACTGAAGCTTTCTTT
TRBJ2-7,TRBD1,.,TRBV7-2,CASSYDRAFDEQYF,TGTGCCAGCAGCTATGACAGGGCCTTCGACGAGCAGTACTTC
TRBJ2-3,.,.,TRBV5-8,CASSLYQGAGRDTQYF,TGTGCCAGCAGCCTCTATCAGGGGGCCGGGAGGGATACGCAGTATTTT
TRBJ1-6,.,.,TRBV12-5,CASGAIAGGYNSPLHF,TGTGCTAGTGGCGCTATTGCAGGTGGCTATAATTCACCCCTCCACTTT
TRBJ2-3,.,.,TRBV15,CATSREGPPDTQYF,TGTGCCACCAGCAGAGAGGGGCCACCAGATACGCAGTATTTT
TRBJ1-2,.,.,TRBV19,CASSRQESTLYGYTF,TGTGCCAGTAGTCGACAGGAATCTACACTCTATGGCTACACCTTC
TRBJ2-3,TRBD2,.,TRBV7-3,CASSLVAGGITDTQYF,TGTGCCAGCAGCTTAGTAGCGGGAGGGATCACAGATACGCAGTATTTT
TRBJ2-1,TRBD2,.,TRBV27,CVSSLQRTSGTMGPYNEQFF,TGTGTCAGCAGTTTACAACGGACTAGCGGAACAATGGGCCCCTACAATGAGCAGTTCTTC
TRBJ2-5,.,.,TRBV7-2,CASSLGPIFRETQYF,TGTGCCAGCAGCTTAGGCCCAATTTTCCGGGAGACCCAGTACTTC
TRBJ1-1,.,few,TRBV10-3,CAVSGLRHHTEAFF,TGTGCCGTATCAGGCCTTAGACACCACACTGAAGCTTTCTTT
TRBJ1-5,.,.,TRBV5-8,CASSFMTDYSNQPQHF,TGTGCCAGCAGCTTTATGACAGATTATAGCAATCAGCCCCAGCATTTT
TRBJ2-7,.,.,TRBV27,CASSFMALYEQYF,TGTGCCAGCAGTTTCATGGCCCTCTACGAGCAGTACTTC
TRBJ2-1,TRBD1,.,TRBV19,CASTPRRTGDYNEQFF,TGTGCCAGTACCCCACGGAGGACAGGTGACTACAATGAGCAGTTCTTC
TRBJ2-7,TRBD2,.,TRBV6-2/TRBV6-3,CASSSVASGPSYEQYF,TGTGCCAGCAGTTCCGTCGCTAGCGGTCCTTCCTACGAGCAGTACTTC
TRBJ1-2,TRBD1,.,TRBV7-2,CASSTGTEPGYTF,TGTGCCAGCAGCACTGGGACAGAACCTGGCTACACCTTC
TRBJ1-5,.,.,TRBV19,CASSIQEPSNQPQHF,TGTGCCAGTAGTATCCAGGAACCTAGCAATCAGCCCCAGCATTTT
TRBJ2-3,TRBD1,.,TRBV11-2,CASSWTGADTQYF,TGTGCCAGCAGTTGGACAGGGGCAGATACGCAGTATTTT
TRBJ1-1,.,.,TRBV28,CASSLHSGLANTEAFF,TGTGCCAGCAGTTTACACTCGGGACTTGCGAACACTGAAGCTTTCTTT
TRBJ1-2,.,.,TRBV18,CASSPQGQIAYGYTF,TGTGCCAGCTCACCCCAAGGACAGATCGCCTATGGCTACACCTTC
TRBJ2-7,TRBD1,.,TRBV7-9,CASSLSGTGVSYEQYF,TGTGCCAGCAGCCTCTCGGGGACAGGGGTCTCCTACGAGCAGTACTTC
TRBJ2-7,TRBD1,.,TRBV7-9,CASSFRDRAYEQYF,TGTGCCAGCAGCTTCCGGGACAGGGCTTACGAGCAGTACTTC
TRBJ2-7,TRBD2,.,TRBV6-2/TRBV6-3,CASSSLTGASGREAFSYEQYF,TGTGCCAGCAGTTCCCTCACTGGTGCTAGCGGGAGGGAAGCTTTTTCCTACGAGCAGTACTTC
TRBJ2-5,TRBD1,.,TRBV6-6,CASRRTGGKETQYF,TGTGCCAGCAGGAGGACAGGGGGCAAAGAGACCCAGTACTTC
TRBJ2-5,TRBD2,.,TRBV6-5,CASSYGGGVETQYF,TGTGCCAGCAGTTACGGCGGGGGGGTAGAGACCCAGTACTTC
TRBJ1-6,.,once,TRBV28,CASSLAGIRGYSPLHF,TGTGCCAGCAGTTTAGCCGGGATCAGGGGCTATTCACCCCTCCACTTT
TRBJ2-1,.,.,TRBV6-5,CASSRDFNEQFF,TGTGCCAGCAGCCGGGACTTCAATGAGCAGTTCTTC
TRBJ1-1,.,once,TRBV7-8,CASSLARMNTEAFF,TGTGCCAGCAGCTTAGCCAGGATGAACACTGAAGCTTTCTTT
TRBJ2-3,.,.,TRBV3-1/TRBV3-2,CASSRRRGGGPSTDTQYF,TGTGCCAGCAGCCGAAGGCGTGGGGGGGGGCCAAGCACAGATACGCAGTATTTT
TRBJ1-5,TRBD1,.,TRBV7-7,CASSLGGQGVLQPQHF,TGTGCCAGCAGCTTAGGGGGACAGGGAGTCTTACAGCCCCAGCATTTT